The 27 T cell receptor beta chains below come from one sample, sequenced in a study of blood T cell repertoires in COVID-19. TCRdb's copy holds only in-frame clones and misses some; the assay was immunoSEQ multiplex PCR. This sample has about 85,000 clones, with roughly four fifths found just once. The sequencing input was peripheral blood. Receptors were obtained from a man in his 60s with acute or convalescent COVID-19.

The chain joins TRBV4-1 to TRBJ2-5; 11 nucleotides match TRBD2. Trimming took 2 bases from V and 0 from J; bases not matched to a gene: 5. This CDR3 has 17 amino acids. Germline loops: CDR1 MGHRA, CDR2 YSYEKL. The CDR3 here is CASSQMILAGDQETQYF. Written as DNA, the CDR3 is TGCGCCAGCAGCCAAATGATACTAGCGGGGGACCAAGAGACCCAGTACTTC.

The chain has TRBV9 and TRBJ2-6; TRBD1 is a possible D gene (6 bases). The CDR3 totals 17 residues. The V end lost 5 bases, the J end lost 0 bases, and 15 bases lay between the germline ends. Germline V gene data show CDR1 as SGDLS and CDR2 as YYNGEE. CDR3 protein: CASRRSGTSSGANVLTF. CDR3 DNA: TGTGCCAGCAGAAGGTCCGGGACAAGCTCTGGGGCCAACGTCCTGACTTTC.

The genes are TRBV24-1 and TRBJ2-1; the match to TRBD1 covers 7 bases. Germline V CDR1 and CDR2: KGHDR, SFDVKD. The CDR3 is 16 amino acids. V was clipped by 4 bases and J by 4 bases; unmatched bases: 9. CDR3 sequence reads: CATSDFDRTGYNEQFF. The CDR3, as DNA: TGTGCCACCAGTGACTTCGATCGGACAGGATACAATGAGCAGTTCTTC.

The chain combines TRBV4-3 with TRBJ2-7; D remains unclear. V gave up 1 base and J gave up 3 bases, with 13 bases separating them. From germline, CDR1 is LGHNA and CDR2 YSLEER. The CDR3 runs 15 residues. Here the CDR3 reads CASSQGVLSGYEQYF. In DNA form, the CDR3 reads TGCGCCAGCAGCCAAGGAGTTCTCTCCGGCTACGAGCAGTACTTC.

A single count supports this clone. The chain links TRBV19 to TRBJ2-6; no clear D gene. The CDR3 has 15 amino acids. The germline V and J ends were trimmed by 5 bases and 0 bases, with 8 bases remaining between them. CDR1 LNHDA and CDR2 SQIVND come from the germline V gene (reference sequence). Here the CDR3 DNA reads TGTGCCAGTAGTTTCTGGAGCTCTGGGGCCAACGTCCTGACTTTC. Translated: CASSFWSSGANVLTF.

This rearrangement joins TRBV5-4 to TRBJ1-1; no definite D call. The CDR3 length is 14 residues. V gave up 4 bases and J gave up 0 bases, with 10 bases separating them. CDR1 and CDR2 (germline): SGHNT, YYREEE (reference sequence). The CDR3 DNA reads TGTGCCAGCAGCCCAAATCCCATGAACACTGAAGCTTTCTTT. Translation: CASSPNPMNTEAFF.

V is TRBV5-1 and J is TRBJ1-3, with D tentatively TRBD1 (6 bases). V was shortened by 4 bases and J by 2 bases, with 16 bases between the two germline ends. This CDR3 is built from 16 residues. Germline loops: CDR1 SGHRS, CDR2 YFSETQ. CDR3 in amino acids: CASSLYSTGPGNTIYF. CDR3 sequence (DNA): TGCGCCAGCAGCCTCTACTCGACAGGTCCTGGAAACACCATATATTTT.

This chain links TRBV24-1 with TRBJ2-3, with 9 bases aligning to TRBD1. V lost 1 base, J lost 6 bases, and 7 bases stayed unmatched. This CDR3 comprises 16 residues. CDR1 is KGHDR, CDR2 SFDVKD, per germline. CDR3 sequence reads: CATSDLRDRVGDTQYF. The CDR3 DNA follows: TGTGCCACCAGTGATTTACGGGACAGGGTCGGGGATACGCAGTATTTT.

The CDR3 DNA is TGTGCCAGTAGCAAAGGGGCCCAGGGGGCTACTGAAGCTTTCTTT. This translates into CASSKGAQGATEAFF. This chain connects TRBV19 to TRBJ1-1, with 8 bases matching TRBD1. The V gene end was trimmed by 6 bases and the J gene end by 5 bases; junction bases not matched to a gene: 11. CDR3 length: 15 residues. The germline V gene has CDR1 LNHDA and CDR2 SQIVND (reference sequence).

The gene calls are TRBV9 and TRBJ2-7; a weak D match, TRBD1 (6 bases). The CDR3 runs to 14 residues. Germline lookup yields CDR1 SGDLS and CDR2 YYNGEE. V shed 0 bases and J shed 3 bases, with 10 bases lying between them. CDR3 region: CASSVDRVGYEQYF. The CDR3 coding sequence is TGTGCCAGCAGCGTAGACAGGGTAGGCTACGAGCAGTACTTC.

The chain couples TRBV5-5 to TRBJ2-7; TRBD1 aligns across 9 bases. CDR3 length: 15 amino acids. Germline CDR1 reads SGHKS; CDR2 reads YYEKEE (reference sequence). V shed 6 bases, J shed 6 bases, and the junction held 13 bases outside the gene matches. The CDR3: CASTFSPGTGLEQYF. The CDR3 nucleotides read TGTGCCAGCACCTTCTCCCCCGGGACAGGGCTCGAGCAGTACTTC.

The chain has TRBV6-5 and TRBJ2-3, with TRBD1 as a possible D gene (6 bases). Germline V gives CDR1 MNHEY, CDR2 SVGAGI. The CDR3 covers 15 residues. V shed 8 bases and J shed 1 base, with 16 bases lying between them. CDR3 sequence (DNA): TGTGCCAGCGTTCAGGGGCGACGGGGCACAGATACGCAGTATTTT. It translates to CASVQGRRGTDTQYF.

This rearrangement joins TRBV19 to TRBJ2-1; tentative D call: TRBD1 (5 bases). The CDR3 covers 14 residues. CDR1 is LNHDA, CDR2 SQIVND, per germline (reference sequence). Trimming stripped 3 bases from V and 3 bases from J, with 9 bases between. CDR3 DNA: TGTGCCAGTAGTATCTGGGGCGGCTACAATGAGCAGTTCTTC. Residues: CASSIWGGYNEQFF.

This clone was found a few times. The chain links TRBV9 to TRBJ2-3; D may be TRBD1 (6 bases). The CDR3 sequence is 16 residues long. V lost 4 bases, J lost 2 bases, and 17 bases lay in between. The germline gives CDR1 SGDLS, CDR2 YYNGEE. The CDR3 nucleotides read TGTGCCAGCAGCCCCCGTACTCAGGGGTACACAGATACGCAGTATTTT. Residues: CASSPRTQGYTDTQYF.

A remark on this clone: At one of its ends the junction is not consistent with the germline gene, which may arise from a read error. This chain links TRBV10-2 with TRBJ1-3; D remains ambiguous. The CDR3 is 14 residues long. The germline V gene has CDR1 WSHSY and CDR2 SAAADI. For the CDR3, the DNA is TGCGCCAGCGGTGACCGACTCTCTGGAAACACCATATATTTT. Residues: CASGDRLSGNTIYF.

This chain uses TRBV6-5 with TRBJ1-4, with 8 bases fitting TRBD1. CDR3 length: 14 amino acids. The germline gives CDR1 MNHEY, CDR2 SVGAGI. The trim removed 4 bases at V and 7 bases at J, leaving 5 bases unmatched. CDR3: CASSLGQGPEKLFF. The CDR3, as DNA: TGTGCCAGCAGTTTAGGACAGGGACCTGAAAAACTGTTTTTT.

The genes are TRBV12-3 or TRBV12-4 and TRBJ2-3; 8 bases map to TRBD1. The CDR3 runs to 13 residues. Trimming removed 6 bases from V and 6 bases from J; junction bases left unmatched: 5. The CDR3, as DNA: TGTGCCAGCAGCTTAACAGGGGGTGATACGCAGTATTTT. Its translation is CASSLTGGDTQYF.

This chain's CDR3 is CASSTRRDSYHQPQHF. In nucleotides, the CDR3 is TGTGCCAGTAGTACCCGCCGGGACAGCTATCATCAGCCCCAGCATTTT. V usage is TRBV19 and J usage is TRBJ1-5, with 7 bases identical to TRBD1. There are 16 residues in the CDR3. J gave up 5 bases and V 4 bases, and 11 bases lay outside the gene matches. CDR1 LNHDA and CDR2 SQIVND come from the germline V gene (reference sequence). The full variable domain, its missing parts supplied by reference TRBV19 and TRBJ1-5, is DGGITQSPKYLFRKEGQNVTLSCEQNLNHDAMYWYRQDPGQGLRLIYYSQIVNDFQKGDIAEGYSVSREKKESFPLTVTSAQKNPTAFYLCASSTRRDSYHQPQHFGDGTRLSIL.

The chain employs TRBV29-1 and TRBJ2-7, with 7 bases aligning to TRBD1. The germline CDR1 and CDR2 sequences are SQVTM and ANQGSEA. The CDR3 runs to 14 residues. The trim removed 6 bases at V and 1 base at J, leaving 9 bases unmatched. The chain's CDR3 is CSVLSTGKSYEQYF. CDR3 nucleotide sequence: TGCAGCGTCCTATCGACAGGGAAATCCTACGAGCAGTACTTC.

A single count supports this clone. The chain recombines TRBV30 with TRBJ1-2; weak D call: TRBD1 (6 bases). V lost 5 bases, J lost 7 bases, and 11 bases lay in between. There are 11 residues in the CDR3. Germline V gene lookup returns CDR1 GTSNPN and CDR2 SVGIG (reference sequence). The CDR3 here is CAWARQVGYTF. CDR3 in DNA: TGTGCCTGGGCCCGACAGGTTGGCTACACCTTC.

The chain joins TRBV27 to TRBJ1-2; a possible D gene is TRBD1 (6 bases). This CDR3 has 13 residues. V lost 3 bases and J 5 bases, leaving 10 bases between the germline ends. CDR1 and CDR2 from the germline V gene are MNHEY and SMNVEV (reference sequence). The CDR3 nucleotides read TGTGCCAGCAGTTTCAGCAGGGGATATGGCTACACCTTC. This translates into CASSFSRGYGYTF.

The chain links TRBV6-2 or TRBV6-3 to TRBJ2-3, with 8 positions matching TRBD2. This CDR3 has 15 residues. Germline V gene lookup returns CDR1 MNHEY and CDR2 SVGEGT. V was clipped by 2 bases and J by 4 bases; unmatched bases: 5. The CDR3 reads CASSYQAGVADTQYF. CDR3 bases: TGTGCCAGCAGTTACCAAGCGGGGGTGGCAGATACGCAGTATTTT.

This clone was counted a single time. The chain is built from TRBV27 and TRBJ2-2, with D maybe TRBD1 (6 bases). The ends were cut back, 5 bases at V and 1 base at J, with 11 bases in the middle. This CDR3 has 15 amino acids. Germline values: CDR1 MNHEY, CDR2 SMNVEV (reference sequence). In DNA form, the CDR3 reads TGTGCCAGCAGTCTCCAGACAGGGAACACCGGGGAGCTGTTTTTT. Amino acid sequence: CASSLQTGNTGELFF.

This clone has only a few counts. J is TRBJ1-2 and V is TRBV29-1, with 7 bases that match TRBD1. The CDR3 loop spans 14 amino acids. CDR1 SQVTM and CDR2 ANQGSEA come from the germline V gene. The trim removed 6 bases at V and 1 base at J, leaving 8 bases unmatched. Here the CDR3 reads CSVGKGAYNYGYTF. CDR3 coding DNA: TGCAGCGTGGGGAAGGGGGCCTATAACTATGGCTACACCTTC.

The V gene is TRBV7-2, the J gene TRBJ1-5; tentative D call: TRBD1 (6 bases). V lost 6 bases, J lost 0 bases, and 15 bases lay in between. The CDR3 has 16 residues. Germline CDR1 and CDR2: SGHTA and FQGNSA. For the CDR3, the DNA is TGTGCCAGCAGTTTCAGGGGACCTTATAGCAATCAGCCCCAGCATTTT. Encoded protein: CASSFRGPYSNQPQHF. The full variable domain, in which reference TRBV7-2 and TRBJ1-5 provide the parts outside the CDR3, is GAGVSQSPSNKVTEKGKDVELRCDPISGHTALYWYRQSLGQGLEFLIYFQGNSAPDKSGLPSDRFSAERTGGSVSTLTIQRTQQEDSAVYLCASSFRGPYSNQPQHFGDGTRLSIL.

The chain has TRBV3-1 (or the pseudogene TRBV3-2) and TRBJ1-1, with D maybe TRBD1 (6 bases). This CDR3 has 13 residues. Germline V lookup: CDR1 LGHDT, CDR2 YNNKEL (reference sequence). The V gene lost 4 bases and the J gene lost 4 bases, with 10 bases spanning the gap. The CDR3 loop reads CASSPSRGTEAFF. CDR3 sequence (DNA): TGTGCCAGCAGCCCTTCCAGGGGCACTGAAGCTTTCTTT.

V gene TRBV4-3 combines with J gene TRBJ1-2; D uncertain. V lost 4 bases and J lost 5, with 17 bases in between. Germline V CDR1 and CDR2: LGHNA, YSLEER. The CDR3 contains 15 residues. Here the CDR3 DNA reads TGCGCCAGCAGCCTAACTACGGACTCACGATATGGCTACACCTTC. Its protein is CASSLTTDSRYGYTF.